These 16 T cell receptor beta chains share one sample of origin, sequenced in a study of Graves' ophthalmopathy and Graves' hyperthyroidism. Using RNA transcripts, the TCR beta CDR3 regions were amplified. First-round RT-PCR employed HTBI primers, with a second-round multiplex PCR after it. TCRdb used MiXCR to reprocess the multiplex PCR reads, holding one entry per CDR3 protein. The profile shows about 640,000 distinct CDR3 sequences, about two fifths of them singletons. Sequenced material: peripheral blood. The source is an adult man with Graves' ophthalmopathy.

This clonotype was counted many times. The genes are TRBV15 and TRBJ1-2; no clear D. Germline-derived CDR1 and CDR2 are LNHNV and YYDKDF (reference sequence). V was cut by 1 base and J by 3 bases, with 12 bases left in between. This CDR3 is 15 amino acids long. The DNA for the CDR3 is TGTGCCACCAGCAGAGGGGGAGTACTTGACTATGGCTACACCTTC. Translated, it gives CATSRGGVLDYGYTF.

This clonotype was seen just once. The rearrangement joins TRBV12-3 or TRBV12-4 to TRBJ2-3; D is unresolved. The V end lost 6 bases, the J end lost 5 bases, and 18 bases lay between the germline ends. The length of the CDR3 is 15 residues. CDR3 coding DNA: TGTGCCAGCAGCGTAGATCTCACAAGAAGAGATACGCAGTATTTT. Translation gives CASSVDLTRRDTQYF.

This clonotype was observed many times. V usage is TRBV2 and J usage is TRBJ1-4, with a tentative D call TRBD1 (6 bases). The germline gives CDR1 SNHLY, CDR2 FYNNEI. Trimming left V 6 bases short and J 4 bases short, with 12 bases between. This CDR3 comprises 14 residues. In DNA form, the CDR3 reads TGTGCCAGCAGGACGGACAGCCATAATGAAAAACTGTTTTTT. This translates into CASRTDSHNEKLFF.

This clonotype came up many times. This chain connects TRBV11-2 to TRBJ1-1; no reliable D call. V was clipped by 2 bases and J by 3 bases, with 7 bases between them. The CDR3 has 13 residues. The germline gives CDR1 SGHAT, CDR2 FQNNGV. The CDR3 DNA sequence: TGTGCCAGCAGCTTACAGGAGCACACTGAAGCTTTCTTT. Its translation: CASSLQEHTEAFF.

Concerning this clonotype: A much larger clone is a single base away; this may be a read error. This chain connects TRBV20-1 to TRBJ2-7; D remains unclear. Germline assignment: CDR1 DFQATT and CDR2 SNEGSKA (reference sequence). The CDR3 is 11 amino acids. The chain's CDR3 is CNALGSYEQYF. DNA of the CDR3: TGCAATGCTCTCGGTTCCTACGAGCAGTACTTC.

Details on this clonotype: This may stem from a read error, because a much larger clone lies one nucleotide away. J is TRBJ2-2 and V is TRBV2, with D perhaps assigned TRBD1 or TRBD2 (5 bases each). The V gene's germline CDR1 is SNHLY and CDR2 FYNNEI. This CDR3 has 14 residues. The CDR3 region has the DNA TGTGCCAGCAGCGAGGGACCGCTCACCGAGGAGCTGTTTTTT. Protein product: CASSEGPLTEELFF. The variable domain in full, with the rest retrieved from reference TRBV2 and TRBJ2-2, is EPEVTQTPSHQVTQMGQEVILRCVPISNHLYFYWYRQILGQKVEFLVSFYNNEISEKSEIFDDQFSVERPDGSNFTLKIRSTKLEDSAMYFCASSEGPLTEELFFGEGSRLTVL.

V and J are TRBV15 and TRBJ1-2; 8 nucleotides line up with TRBD1. This CDR3 is built from 13 residues. Per the germline V gene, CDR1 is LNHNV and CDR2 is YYDKDF (reference sequence). With V trimmed by 3 bases and J by 6 bases, 3 bases remained unmatched. CDR3 sequence reads: CATSSPGGDGYTF. CDR3 DNA: TGTGCCACCAGCAGTCCAGGGGGCGATGGCTACACCTTC.

The chain carries TRBV2 and TRBJ1-2, with 8 bases lining up with TRBD1. V gave up 9 bases and J gave up 4 bases; unmatched junction bases: 4. The CDR3 covers 12 residues. The germline CDR1 and CDR2 sequences are SNHLY and FYNNEI. The CDR3 DNA reads TGTGCCAGTAGGGACAGGCCCTATGGCTACACCTTC. Its translation: CASRDRPYGYTF.

V is TRBV19 and J is TRBJ1-1, with D hard to call. Germline assignment: CDR1 LNHDA and CDR2 SQIVND (reference sequence). Between the trimmed V and J ends, which lost 11 bases and 1 base, there was a span of 14 bases. This CDR3 has 13 amino acids. The CDR3 coding sequence is TGTGCCTGGAGTGTGGCAGCGAACACTGAAGCTTTCTTT. Encoded protein: CAWSVAANTEAFF.

V is TRBV7-2 and J is TRBJ1-2, with 7 bases identical to TRBD1. The CDR3 runs to 14 residues. CDR1 and CDR2 (germline): SGHTA, FQGNSA. The trim removed 6 bases at V and 4 bases at J, leaving 8 bases unmatched. The CDR3 bases are TGTGCCAGCAGAATGACAGGGCTCAGCTATGGCTACACCTTC. It codes for CASRMTGLSYGYTF.

At least ten counts were recorded for this clonotype. The V gene is TRBV7-9, the J gene TRBJ1-1; possibly TRBD1 for D (6 bases). CDR1 and CDR2 (germline): SEHNR, FQNEAQ (reference sequence). V lost 1 base to trimming and J lost 11 bases, with 14 bases between them. This CDR3 is built from 13 residues. Here the CDR3 reads CASSLEGGIDAFF. The CDR3, as DNA: TGTGCCAGCAGCTTAGAGGGGGGAATTGACGCTTTCTTT.

On this clonotype itself: Given a much more abundant clone one base away, this may be a read error. The chain joins TRBV5-1 to TRBJ2-7; 10 bases are a match to TRBD2. Per the germline V gene, CDR1 is SGHRS and CDR2 is YFSETQ. This CDR3 contains 15 residues. V gave up 1 base and J gave up 0 bases; unmatched junction bases: 1. Here the CDR3 reads CASSLTSGNSYEQYF. DNA for the CDR3: TGCGCCAGCAGCTTGACTAGCGGGAACTCCTACGAGCAGTACTTC.

This clonotype was picked up many times. The chain links TRBV11-2 to TRBJ1-1; D is uncertain. The CDR3 is 15 amino acids. V dropped 1 base and J dropped 0 bases, with 9 bases sitting between them. Germline lookup yields CDR1 SGHAT and CDR2 FQNNGV. The CDR3 protein is CASSLAGRMNTEAFF. CDR3 bases: TGTGCCAGCAGCTTAGCGGGCAGAATGAACACTGAAGCTTTCTTT.

This clonotype showed up just a few times. The rearrangement uses TRBV4-2 and TRBJ1-4; 7 nucleotides agree with TRBD1. J was trimmed by 4 bases and V by 4 bases; bases with no gene match: 24. Germline lookup yields CDR1 LGHNA and CDR2 YNFKEQ. This CDR3 is 21 amino acids long. CDR3: CASSLTRTRTGRLAFNEKLFF. DNA of the CDR3: TGTGCCAGCAGCCTAACAAGAACACGGACAGGCAGATTGGCGTTTAATGAAAAACTGTTTTTT.

This clonotype was counted at least ten times. The chain has TRBV13 and TRBJ1-3; D uncertain. This CDR3 is built from 15 residues. Trimming took off 2 bases at V and 4 bases at J, with 12 bases between the two ends. Germline V gives CDR1 PRHDT, CDR2 FYEKMQ (reference sequence). This CDR3 reads CASSLFGLGGNTIYF. The CDR3, as DNA: TGTGCCAGCAGCTTATTTGGGTTAGGGGGAAACACCATATATTTT.

A single count supports this clonotype. V gene TRBV7-9 combines with J gene TRBJ2-2; 9 positions agree with TRBD2. This CDR3 contains 17 residues. The V gene end was trimmed by 5 bases and the J gene end by 5 bases; junction bases not matched to a gene: 12. Per the germline V gene, CDR1 is SEHNR and CDR2 is FQNEAQ (reference sequence). The CDR3 DNA reads TGTGCCAGCAGCCGTTACTGGCGGGGGGGTTTAACCGGGGAGCTGTTTTTT. It codes for CASSRYWRGGLTGELFF.